These 19 T cell receptor beta chains came from one sample sequenced in a study of OX40 agonist ivuxolimab in advanced cancers. Using immunoSEQ multiplex PCR, the repertoire was profiled, and TCRdb retains in-frame clones only, with some absent. The sample includes around 60,000 clones, roughly 87% of them seen just once. Sequencing was performed on CD4+ or CD8+ T cells sorted from blood, taken in a trial of the OX40 agonist ivuxolimab. Receptors originate from an adult with an advanced solid tumor such as melanoma, head and neck, liver or kidney cancer.

V gene TRBV27 combines with J gene TRBJ2-3; D remains unclear. The CDR3 extends over 15 amino acids. CDR1 MNHEY and CDR2 SMNVEV come from the germline V gene (reference sequence). Trimming removed 4 bases from V and 6 bases from J, with 17 bases in between. Here the CDR3 reads CASSWFVRPLDTQYF. CDR3 sequence (DNA): TGTGCCAGCAGTTGGTTCGTAAGGCCTCTGGATACGCAGTATTTT.

The chain is built from TRBV19 and TRBJ2-1, with 11 bases identical to TRBD2. The CDR3 extends over 17 amino acids. Germline V CDR1 and CDR2: LNHDA, SQIVND (reference sequence). J was trimmed by 3 bases and V by 4 bases; bases with no gene match: 8. The CDR3 loop is CASSSSLAGGFYNEQFF. The CDR3 coding sequence is TGTGCCAGTAGTAGTTCCCTAGCGGGAGGTTTCTACAATGAGCAGTTCTTC.

The V and J genes are TRBV29-1 and TRBJ2-7; D unresolved. Germline V CDR1 and CDR2: SQVTM, ANQGSEA. With 5 bases removed from V and 2 bases from J, the gap between germline ends came to 4 bases. The CDR3 consists of 10 residues. The CDR3 bases are TGCAGCGTTATGACCTACGAGCAGTACTTC. It codes for CSVMTYEQYF.

The chain links TRBV28 to TRBJ2-7; 8 bases are a match to TRBD2. Germline assignment: CDR1 MDHEN and CDR2 SYDVKM. J lost 1 base, V lost 5 bases, and 7 bases had no gene match. The CDR3 extends over 15 amino acids. This chain's CDR3 is CASSESGSSSYEQYF. CDR3 in DNA: TGTGCCAGCAGTGAGAGCGGGAGCTCTTCCTACGAGCAGTACTTC.

Worth noting for this clone: No DNA is shown, since the ends of the CDR3 on it are uncertain; the CDR3 is the one TCRdb lists. The chain uses TRBV2 and TRBJ1-2. A total of 13 residues make up the CDR3, ends included. Germline lookup yields CDR1 SNHLY and CDR2 FYNNEI. This CDR3 reads CASTGEHYGYTFF.

As to this clone: The sample contains more than one DNA sequence encoding this CDR3. V gene TRBV28 combines with J gene TRBJ2-1, with D possibly matching TRBD2 (6 bases). Trimming removed 3 bases at V and 3 bases at J, with 12 bases between. The CDR3 spans 15 residues. Germline V gene lookup returns CDR1 MDHEN and CDR2 SYDVKM. The DNA for the CDR3 is TGTGCCAGCAGTTTTGGCGGGAATAACTACAATGAGCAGTTCTTC. It specifies CASSFGGNNYNEQFF.

As concerns this clone: Other DNA variants within this sample encode the same CDR3. The rearrangement uses TRBV5-1 and TRBJ2-7; D not certain. Germline values: CDR1 SGHRS, CDR2 YFSETQ. There are 16 residues in the CDR3. V was shortened by 0 bases and J by 11 bases, with 24 bases between the two germline ends. The DNA of the CDR3 is TGCGCCAGCAGCTTGGAGCCAGAGATTACGAGCAGAGCTGAGTACTTC. Its translation is CASSLEPEITSRAEYF.

J is TRBJ1-2 and V is TRBV28, with 8 bases matching TRBD1. Per germline, CDR1 MDHEN and CDR2 SYDVKM. After removal of 7 bases from V and 3 bases from J, the junction contained 7 bases not matched to a gene. CDR3 size: 14 residues. The CDR3 bases are TGTGCCAGCACCAAGGACAGGGCGTACTATGGCTACACCTTC. It translates to CASTKDRAYYGYTF.

The chain has TRBV7-2 and TRBJ2-5, with D maybe TRBD1 (6 bases). This CDR3 has 13 amino acids. Germline CDR1 SGHTA, CDR2 FQGNSA. V shed 3 bases and J shed 5 bases, with 10 bases lying between them. CDR3 sequence (DNA): TGTGCCAGCAGCTTCCACAGGGTGGAGACCCAGTACTTC. Encoded protein: CASSFHRVETQYF.

The genes are TRBV6-6 and TRBJ1-5, with D possibly matching TRBD1 (6 bases). Trimming removed 6 bases from V and 4 bases from J, with 10 bases in between. The germline CDR1 and CDR2 sequences are MNHNY and SVGAGI (reference sequence). The CDR3 length is 13 residues. CDR3 nucleotides: TGTGCCAGCAGGTACAGGGATAATCAGCCCCAGCATTTT. This codes for CASRYRDNQPQHF.

This clone was counted only a few times. V is TRBV7-3 and J is TRBJ1-1; D may be TRBD1 (5 bases). CDR1 and CDR2 (germline): SGHTA, FQGTGA. The CDR3 spans 15 residues. V lost 5 bases, J lost 0 bases, and 13 bases lay in between. CDR3 amino acids: CASSTQDRLNTEAFF. The CDR3 region has the DNA TGTGCCAGCAGCACACAAGACAGACTGAACACTGAAGCTTTCTTT.

This rearrangement joins TRBV4-1 to TRBJ1-4, with TRBD1 identical over 8 bases. The CDR3 has 17 amino acids. V shed 2 bases, J shed 3 bases, and the junction held 8 bases outside the gene matches. Germline V CDR1 and CDR2: MGHRA, YSYEKL. CDR3 bases: TGCGCCAGCAGCCAACCCAAGGCAGGGGGCCCTAATGAAAAACTGTTTTTT. Its translation is CASSQPKAGGPNEKLFF.

V is TRBV30 and J is TRBJ2-5; D remains ambiguous. The germline CDR1 and CDR2 sequences are GTSNPN and SVGIG (reference sequence). Trimming stripped 0 bases from V and 4 bases from J, with 18 bases between. CDR3 size: 16 residues. CDR3 in DNA: TGTGCCTGGAGTGTAGGTATCGGCGTGGGTCGAGAGACCCAGTACTTC. Its protein is CAWSVGIGVGRETQYF.

The V gene is TRBV29-1, the J gene TRBJ2-7; D gene uncertain. The CDR3 loop spans 15 amino acids. V lost 0 bases to trimming and J lost 4 bases, with 16 bases between them. Germline V gene sequence: CDR1 SQVTM, CDR2 ANQGSEA. As DNA, the CDR3 is TGCAGCGTTGAAGATCAGTCGGGCCCAGTTTACGAGCAGTACTTC. Translation gives CSVEDQSGPVYEQYF.

V gene TRBV6-6 combines with J gene TRBJ1-5; D is uncertain. The V end was cut by 6 bases, the J end by 7 bases, with 13 bases between. Germline V gene lookup returns CDR1 MNHNY and CDR2 SVGAGI (reference sequence). The CDR3 contains 13 residues. CDR3 region: CASSRTDGQPQHF. CDR3 bases: TGTGCCAGCAGCAGGACCGATGGGCAGCCCCAGCATTTT.

The chain links TRBV13 to TRBJ2-5; 7 nucleotides agree with TRBD1. Gene TRBJ2-7 matches the end of the DNA better, so the J call may be wrong. In germline, CDR1 is PRHDT, CDR2 FYEKMQ (reference sequence). The CDR3 sequence is 14 residues long. This CDR3 is CASTGGRTSYEQYF. CDR3 sequence (DNA): TGTGCCAGCACAGGGGGAAGAACCTCCTACGAGCAGTACTTC.

Details on this clone: The limits of the CDR3 on the DNA are not certain, so only TCRdb's listed CDR3 is given. The rearrangement joins TRBV21-1 to TRBJ2-1; the table's TRBD2 call for D was not verified on the DNA. TRBV21-1 is annotated as a pseudogene. Counting both end residues, the CDR3 totals 16 amino acids. The CDR3 sequence is CASSLTVVGSGNEQFF.

This CDR3 is CSALKETQYF. CDR3 nucleotides: TGCAGTGCTCTAAAAGAGACCCAGTACTTC. V usage is TRBV20-1 and J usage is TRBJ2-5; D remains unclear. Trimming removed 5 bases from V and 3 bases from J, with 4 bases in between. CDR3 size: 10 residues. The germline V gene has CDR1 DFQATT and CDR2 SNEGSKA (reference sequence).

The rearrangement links TRBV29-1 to TRBJ1-1; 7 bases match TRBD1. This CDR3 is built from 12 residues. The germline V gene encodes CDR1 SQVTM and CDR2 ANQGSEA. The V and J ends lost 7 bases and 0 bases, in that order; junction bases with no gene match: 2. CDR3 sequence: CSDRGMNTEAFF. The CDR3 coding sequence is TGCAGCGACAGGGGAATGAACACTGAAGCTTTCTTT.